What follows describes a single TCR beta chain. Antigen: not known. This sample stems from a study of beta chain features in type 1 diabetes. Whole-study results and caveats: With patients and controls alike, PCR might favor shorter templates to an equal degree.

Since all of the isolated RNA was reverse transcribed, expressed TCRB transcripts were what got sequenced. Stem cell-like memory T cell samples were sequenced, and they averaged roughly 920,000 reads. Clones were sequenced by immunoSEQ multiplex PCR, and TCRdb holds only the in-frame ones, with some missing. The profile shows approximately 120,000 clones, roughly 40% of them singletons. This CDR3 region has 12 residues. V shed 3 bases and J 4 bases; nucleotides not matched to a gene: 2. Germline lookup yields CDR1 GTSNPN and CDR2 SVGIG (reference sequence). The V gene is TRBV30, the J gene TRBJ1-2; 7 nucleotides agree with TRBD1. This clonotype was sampled from a woman under 30 in good health. Sequencing was performed on stem cell memory CD4+ T cells from blood. The chain's CDR3 is CAWSSGGYGYTF. In DNA, the CDR3 is TGTGCCTGGAGCTCAGGGGGCTATGGCTACACCTTC. The whole variable domain, remainder taken from reference TRBV30 and TRBJ1-2, is SQTIHQWPATLVQPVGSPLSLECTVEGTSNPNLYWYRQAAGRGLQLLFYSVGIGQISSEVPQNLSASRPQDRQFILSSKKLLLSDSGFYLCAWSSGGYGYTFGSGTRLTVV.